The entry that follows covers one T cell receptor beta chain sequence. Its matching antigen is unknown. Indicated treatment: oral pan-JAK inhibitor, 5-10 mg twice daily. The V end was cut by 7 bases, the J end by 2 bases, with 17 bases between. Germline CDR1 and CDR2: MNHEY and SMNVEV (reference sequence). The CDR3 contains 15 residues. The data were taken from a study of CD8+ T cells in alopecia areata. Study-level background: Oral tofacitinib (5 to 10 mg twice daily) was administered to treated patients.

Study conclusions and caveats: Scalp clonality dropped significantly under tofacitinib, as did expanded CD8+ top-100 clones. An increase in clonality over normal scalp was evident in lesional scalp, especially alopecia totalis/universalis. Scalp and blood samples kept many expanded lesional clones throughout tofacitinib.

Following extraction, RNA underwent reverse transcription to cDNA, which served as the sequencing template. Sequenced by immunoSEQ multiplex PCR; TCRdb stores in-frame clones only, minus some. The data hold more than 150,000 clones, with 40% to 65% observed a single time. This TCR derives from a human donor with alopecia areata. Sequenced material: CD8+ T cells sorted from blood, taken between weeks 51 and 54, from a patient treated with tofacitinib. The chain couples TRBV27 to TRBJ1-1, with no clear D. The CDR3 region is CASKVHTDPNTEAFF. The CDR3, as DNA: TGTGCCAGCAAAGTTCACACCGATCCAAACACTGAAGCTTTCTTT.